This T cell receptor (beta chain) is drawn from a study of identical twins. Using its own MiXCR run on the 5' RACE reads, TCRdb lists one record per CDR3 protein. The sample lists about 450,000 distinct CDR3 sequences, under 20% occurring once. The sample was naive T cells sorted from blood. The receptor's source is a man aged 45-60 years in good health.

The CDR3 bases are TGTGCCAGCAGTTCCGGGAGGTATCCATATGGCTACACCTTC. Translation gives CASSSGRYPYGYTF. The rearrangement uses TRBV28 and TRBJ1-2; D unresolved. The CDR3 consists of 14 residues. Germline V gene data show CDR1 as MDHEN and CDR2 as SYDVKM. Between the trimmed V and J ends, which lost 4 bases and 5 bases, there was a span of 14 bases.